This TCR beta chain stems from a study of radiotherapy plus CTLA-4 blockade in lung cancer. V was shortened by 0 bases and J by 6 bases, with 13 bases between the two germline ends. Germline lookup yields CDR1 SGHRS and CDR2 YFSETQ. This CDR3 has 15 residues. Generated by immunoSEQ multiplex PCR, the TCRdb table keeps only in-frame clones and is missing some. Of 65,000 to 85,000 clones in the sample, around 69% were seen once. This TCR derives from a human donor with non-small cell lung cancer whose response to radiotherapy plus ipilimumab could not be evaluated. Some clones in this sample may be carry-over from other donors' samples. Sequenced here: peripheral blood, sampled from a patient treated with radiotherapy plus ipilimumab. The rearrangement joins TRBV5-1 to TRBJ2-1, with a possible D match to TRBD1 (5 bases). The CDR3 sequence: CASSLEQGIGNEQFF. The CDR3 nucleotides are TGCGCCAGCAGCTTGGAGCAGGGAATAGGCAATGAGCAGTTCTTC.